The 10 T cell receptor beta chains reported below all come from one sample, sequenced in a study of OX40 agonist ivuxolimab in advanced cancers. The library relied on the immunoSEQ multiplex PCR assay. Here the immuneACCESS table is served through TCRdb, limited to in-frame sequences with V and J called. Missing clones are a known gap in these copies; in checked studies unresolved V genes cover under half, and the rest lacks a known reason. The sample includes tens of thousands of clones, with roughly 86% observed a single time. The top ten clones comprise 6.9% of the sample. The sample consisted of CD4+ or CD8+ T cells sorted from blood, taken in a trial of the OX40 agonist ivuxolimab. These receptors originate from an adult with an advanced solid tumor such as melanoma, head and neck, liver or kidney cancer.

The rearrangement joins TRBV19 to TRBJ1-1, with a tentative D call TRBD1 (5 bases). V dropped 7 bases and J dropped 1 base, with 16 bases sitting between them. The CDR3 is made up of 15 amino acids. From germline, CDR1 is LNHDA and CDR2 SQIVND (reference sequence). CDR3 region: CASTPIDRGNTEAFF. In DNA, the CDR3 is TGTGCCAGTACCCCGATCGACAGAGGGAACACTGAAGCTTTCTTT. Full variable domain (missing parts from reference TRBV19 and TRBJ1-1): DGGITQSPKYLFRKEGQNVTLSCEQNLNHDAMYWYRQDPGQGLRLIYYSQIVNDFQKGDIAEGYSVSREKKESFPLTVTSAQKNPTAFYLCASTPIDRGNTEAFFGQGTRLTVV.

The gene calls are TRBV5-4 and TRBJ1-3; D may be TRBD1 (6 bases). The CDR3 contains 16 residues. The ends were cut back, 4 bases at V and 0 bases at J, with 14 bases in the middle. From germline, CDR1 is SGHNT and CDR2 YYREEE (reference sequence). As DNA, the CDR3 is TGTGCCAGCAGCGCGGGACATAGGAACTCTGGAAACACCATATATTTT. Translation: CASSAGHRNSGNTIYF.

This clone turned up a few times. V usage is TRBV14 and J usage is TRBJ1-1; D gene unclear. The germline CDR1 and CDR2 sequences are SGHDN and FVKESK. V gave up 4 bases and J gave up 10 bases, with 13 bases separating them. CDR3 length equals 12 residues. The CDR3 DNA reads as TGTGCCAGCAGCCCCACCCGTCATGGAGCTTTCTTT. Translated, it gives CASSPTRHGAFF.

This clone was seen just once. The gene calls are TRBV11-2 and TRBJ2-2; D gene ambiguous. From germline, CDR1 is SGHAT and CDR2 FQNNGV. Trimming stripped 5 bases from V and 0 bases from J, with 10 bases between. The length of the CDR3 is 15 residues. The CDR3 loop is CASSQQFANTGELFF. CDR3 bases: TGTGCCAGCAGCCAACAGTTCGCGAACACCGGGGAGCTGTTTTTT.

This chain joins TRBV5-1 and TRBJ1-1, with D unresolved. Deletions cut 4 bases from V and 1 base from J, with 8 bases between. The CDR3 runs to 13 residues. Germline CDR1 SGHRS, CDR2 YFSETQ. DNA for the CDR3: TGCGCCAGCAGCCCTAGGCCGAACACTGAAGCTTTCTTT. This codes for CASSPRPNTEAFF.

The chain has TRBV19 and TRBJ2-3, with 9 bases matching TRBD1. The trim removed 7 bases at V and 2 bases at J, leaving 4 bases unmatched. Germline loops: CDR1 LNHDA, CDR2 SQIVND (reference sequence). CDR3 size: 14 residues. The CDR3 loop reads CASTDRGLTDTQYF. The CDR3 DNA is TGTGCCAGTACGGACAGGGGACTCACAGATACGCAGTATTTT.

CDR3 sequence (DNA): TGTGCCAGCTCGCGGGGACAGGCCTCAACTAATGAAAAACTGTTTTTT. It encodes CASSRGQASTNEKLFF. J is TRBJ1-4 and V is TRBV18; 8 bases agree with TRBD1. V was pared by 6 bases and J by 0 bases, with 6 bases of the junction left unmatched. Germline values: CDR1 KGHSH, CDR2 LQKENI. CDR3 size: 16 residues. The full variable domain, with the rest looked up from reference TRBV18 and TRBJ1-4, is NAGVMQNPRHLVRRRGQEARLRCSPMKGHSHVYWYRQLPEEGLKFMVYLQKENIIDESGMPKERFSAEFPKEGPSILRIQQVVRGDSAAYFCASSRGQASTNEKLFFGSGTQLSVL.

This clone was recorded once. J is TRBJ2-7 and V is TRBV15; D is undetermined. Germline CDR1 reads LNHNV; CDR2 reads YYDKDF (reference sequence). The CDR3 extends over 17 amino acids. V shed 0 bases and J shed 0 bases, with 15 bases lying between them. The CDR3 sequence is CATSRDSPGISSYEQYF. CDR3 coding DNA: TGTGCCACCAGCAGAGATTCGCCCGGCATAAGCTCCTACGAGCAGTACTTC.

The V and J genes are TRBV28 and TRBJ2-7; D is possibly TRBD1 or TRBD2 (5 bases each). Germline V gene sequence: CDR1 MDHEN, CDR2 SYDVKM. Between the trimmed V and J ends, which lost 3 bases and 6 bases, there was a span of 9 bases. This CDR3 contains 12 residues. The CDR3 sequence is CASSFRESEQYF. CDR3 bases: TGTGCCAGCAGTTTCAGGGAGTCCGAGCAGTACTTC.

This rearrangement joins TRBV6-5 to TRBJ1-1; D is ambiguous. The germline CDR1 and CDR2 sequences are MNHEY and SVGAGI. The CDR3 extends over 14 amino acids. The ends were cut back, 1 base at V and 0 bases at J, with 6 bases in the middle. The CDR3 region is CASSYLSLNTEAFF. For the CDR3, the DNA is TGTGCCAGCAGTTACTTAAGCCTGAACACTGAAGCTTTCTTT.